The source of this T cell receptor beta chain is a study of cytomegalovirus exposure and HLA in healthy donors. Study details: HLA-typed donors contributed about 85 million unique TCRs, which were held in an early data release.

Amplification used 60 Vbeta primers and 13 Jbeta primers. Sequencing used immunoSEQ multiplex PCR; TCRdb keeps in-frame clones, though not all of them. The repertoire has 200,000 to 250,000 clones, less than 85% of them found once; the top ten carry roughly 0.6%. Broader study findings: In vitro confirmation showed three CMV-associated chains to be CMV antigen specific. For most TCR beta V segments, an earlier analysis put the productive rate at about 87% or about 30% of the time. With high specificity and sensitivity, the classifier reportedly diagnosed cytomegalovirus status.

Comment on this clone: The target antigen is unknown.

This CDR3 has 14 residues. The germline V and J ends were trimmed by 0 bases and 8 bases, with 11 bases remaining between them. Germline V lookup: CDR1 LNHNV, CDR2 YYDKDF (reference sequence). The TCR was taken from a man between 18 and 35 years old in good health and CMV-seronegative. This chain joins TRBV15 and TRBJ2-1; tentatively, D is TRBD2 (5 bases). The specimen was PBMCs. The CDR3 DNA reads as TGTGCCACCAGCAGAGACACTAGAGGGTATGAGCAGTTCTTC. This codes for CATSRDTRGYEQFF.